A selection of T cell receptor beta chains follows, all from one sample in a study of blood T cell repertoires in COVID-19. Sequencing was performed with immunoSEQ multiplex PCR; in TCRdb, only in-frame clones are kept and a portion is missing. This sample has around 200,000 clones; 85% to 90% occur once, and the top ten carry more than 5.5%. Specimen: peripheral blood. These receptors came from a man older than 75 with acute or convalescent COVID-19. Both conserved end residues are part of each CDR3. The D gene is left open where the match is weak.

v_gene: TRBV19
j_gene: TRBJ2-5
d_gene: TRBD1
CDR3aa: CASSTGQQETQYF
CDR3nt: TGTGCCAGTAGTACGGGACAGCAAGAGACCCAGTACTTC

v_gene: TRBV12-5
j_gene: TRBJ2-7
d_gene: TRBD2
CDR3aa: CASGSPQGVLAAFYEQYF
CDR3nt: TGTGCTAGTGGTTCCCCACAAGGAGTACTAGCGGCATTCTACGAGCAGTACTTC

v_gene: TRBV11-2
j_gene: TRBJ2-7
d_gene: TRBD2
CDR3aa: CASSSSRLAGGNEQYF
CDR3nt: TGTGCCAGCAGCTCATCACGGCTAGCGGGAGGGAACGAGCAGTACTTC

v_gene: TRBV27
j_gene: TRBJ1-6
d_gene: .
CDR3aa: CASSSTGGSPLHF
CDR3nt: TGTGCCAGCAGCTCAACGGGAGGTTCACCCCTCCACTTT

v_gene: TRBV5-1
j_gene: TRBJ2-5
d_gene: TRBD1
CDR3aa: CASSLLTGRVETQYF
CDR3nt: TGCGCCAGCAGCTTGTTGACAGGGCGGGTGGAGACCCAGTACTTC

v_gene: TRBV19
j_gene: TRBJ1-3
d_gene: .
CDR3aa: CASSPSQGTGNTIYF
CDR3nt: TGTGCCAGTAGTCCCTCCCAGGGGACTGGAAACACCATATATTTT

v_gene: TRBV27
j_gene: TRBJ1-2
d_gene: .
CDR3aa: CASSLRENYGYTF
CDR3nt: TGTGCCAGCAGTTTAAGAGAGAACTATGGCTACACCTTC

v_gene: TRBV12-2
j_gene: TRBJ2-3
d_gene: .
CDR3aa: CASRRAGQGTDTQYF
CDR3nt: TGTGCAAGTCGCCGAGCGGGGCAGGGCACAGATACGCAGTATTTT

v_gene: TRBV7-2
j_gene: TRBJ2-1
d_gene: TRBD2
CDR3aa: CASSVTSGSGNEQFF
CDR3nt: TGTGCCAGCAGCGTTACTAGCGGGAGTGGGAATGAGCAGTTCTTC

v_gene: TRBV9
j_gene: TRBJ2-1
d_gene: TRBD2
CDR3aa: CASSIAGSDNEQFF
CDR3nt: TGTGCCAGCAGCATAGCGGGGTCTGACAATGAGCAGTTCTTC

v_gene: TRBV27
j_gene: TRBJ2-7
d_gene: TRBD1
CDR3aa: CASRAGTGFAEQYF
CDR3nt: TGTGCCAGCAGGGCCGGGACAGGGTTTGCCGAGCAGTACTTC

v_gene: TRBV5-1
j_gene: TRBJ1-6
d_gene: .
CDR3aa: CASSLLGSNSPLHF
CDR3nt: TGCGCCAGCAGCTTGTTGGGCAGTAATTCACCCCTCCACTTT

v_gene: TRBV14
j_gene: TRBJ1-1
d_gene: .
CDR3aa: CASSPNRDGTEAFF
CDR3nt: TGTGCCAGCAGCCCCAACAGGGATGGCACTGAAGCTTTCTTT

v_gene: TRBV7-3
j_gene: TRBJ2-1
d_gene: TRBD2
CDR3aa: CASSPSGAGAYNEQFF
CDR3nt: TGTGCCAGCAGCCCTAGCGGAGCGGGAGCCTACAATGAGCAGTTCTTC

v_gene: TRBV24-1
j_gene: TRBJ1-3
d_gene: .
CDR3aa: CATSGGSGNTIYF
CDR3nt: TGTGCCACCAGTGGAGGGTCTGGAAACACCATATATTTT

v_gene: TRBV6-5
j_gene: TRBJ1-2
d_gene: TRBD1
CDR3aa: CASSRPGQGVYGYTF
CDR3nt: TGTGCCAGCAGTAGACCGGGACAGGGGGTCTATGGCTACACCTTC

v_gene: TRBV5-5
j_gene: TRBJ2-5
d_gene: TRBD2
CDR3aa: CASSLIGGELETQYF
CDR3nt: TGTGCCAGCAGCTTAATTGGGGGGGAACTGGAGACCCAGTACTTC

v_gene: TRBV6-6
j_gene: TRBJ1-3
d_gene: TRBD1
CDR3aa: CASNERTGHGNTIYF
CDR3nt: TGTGCCAGCAACGAGAGGACAGGGCACGGAAACACCATATATTTT

v_gene: TRBV6-6
j_gene: TRBJ1-6
d_gene: TRBD1
CDR3aa: CASKPPGTGGNPLHF
CDR3nt: TGTGCCAGCAAACCCCCAGGGACAGGCGGAAATCCCCTCCACTTT